These 16 T cell receptor beta chains came from one sample sequenced in a study of T cell responses to AZD1222 COVID-19 vaccine. Method: immunoSEQ multiplex PCR; TCRdb's copy keeps in-frame clones and lacks some. The table lists roughly 79,000 clones, around 73% of them singletons, with 20% to 25% in the top ten. The sample was peripheral blood, taken on day 0 of AZD1222 vaccination. These receptors came from an adult in good health.

The rearrangement uses TRBV27 and TRBJ2-7; 10 bases align to TRBD1. The CDR3 loop spans 15 amino acids. Germline V lookup: CDR1 MNHEY, CDR2 SMNVEV (reference sequence). V shed 6 bases, J shed 2 bases, and the junction held 7 bases outside the gene matches. The CDR3 loop reads CASSRPGQGPYEQYF. Written as DNA, the CDR3 is TGTGCCAGCAGCCGACCGGGACAGGGGCCCTACGAGCAGTACTTC.

The chain employs TRBV28 and TRBJ1-2; unclear D gene. Looked up from germline, CDR1 is MDHEN and CDR2 is SYDVKM. The V gene lost 2 bases and the J gene lost 7 bases, with 14 bases spanning the gap. The length of the CDR3 is 14 residues. CDR3 DNA: TGTGCCAGCAGTTTACCAGGTGGGAGGTTTGGCTACACCTTC. The encoded protein is CASSLPGGRFGYTF.

V gene TRBV11-2 combines with J gene TRBJ1-3; D gene uncertain. The CDR3 is 17 residues long. Germline lookup yields CDR1 SGHAT and CDR2 FQNNGV. V lost 1 base and J lost 4, with 17 bases in between. CDR3 region: CASSLAGRRRGGNTIYF. CDR3 DNA sequence: TGTGCCAGCAGCTTAGCAGGCCGGAGGCGGGGAGGAAACACCATATATTTT.

This chain connects TRBV6-5 to TRBJ1-2; TRBD1 agrees at 7 bases. The CDR3 is made up of 13 amino acids. Germline-derived CDR1 and CDR2 are MNHEY and SVGAGI. V lost 6 bases and J lost 5; bases outside the gene matches: 6. The CDR3 spells CASRRDSLYGYTF. The DNA for the CDR3 is TGTGCCAGCAGAAGGGACAGCCTTTATGGCTACACCTTC.

V is TRBV27 and J is TRBJ2-5, with 7 bases fitting TRBD1. CDR3 length: 14 amino acids. J lost 2 bases, V lost 8 bases, and 8 bases had no gene match. Germline V lookup: CDR1 MNHEY, CDR2 SMNVEV (reference sequence). CDR3 residues: CASATRDSQETQYF. CDR3 sequence (DNA): TGTGCCAGCGCCACAAGGGACAGTCAAGAGACCCAGTACTTC.

This sequence joins TRBV5-1 and TRBJ1-5, with D maybe TRBD1 (6 bases). V was shortened by 4 bases and J by 5 bases, with 10 bases between the two germline ends. The CDR3 has 13 residues. Germline V gene lookup returns CDR1 SGHRS and CDR2 YFSETQ. CDR3 DNA sequence: TGCGCCAGCAGCCCAGGGGTTGATCAGCCCCAGCATTTT. Its translation is CASSPGVDQPQHF.

The chain combines TRBV2 with TRBJ1-5, with D tentatively TRBD1 (6 bases). Trimming took 6 bases from V and 5 from J, leaving 11 bases between them. CDR1 is SNHLY and CDR2 is FYNNEI in the germline V gene. This CDR3 region has 13 residues. CDR3 sequence: CASSTGPHQPQHF. The CDR3, as DNA: TGTGCCAGCAGCACAGGGCCCCATCAGCCCCAGCATTTT.

V is TRBV3-1 (or the pseudogene TRBV3-2) and J is TRBJ2-2, with D uncertain. The germline V gene has CDR1 LGHDT and CDR2 YNNKEL (reference sequence). This CDR3 spans 13 amino acids. Trimming cost V 2 bases and J 3 bases, with 4 bases left between them. CDR3 sequence (DNA): TGTGCCAGCAGCCAACACTACACCGGGGAGCTGTTTTTT. Protein sequence: CASSQHYTGELFF.

The rearrangement uses TRBV10-3 and TRBJ2-1; possible D gene TRBD1, 5 bases. The CDR3 covers 15 residues. Germline V gives CDR1 ENHRY, CDR2 SYGVKD. The V gene lost 2 bases and the J gene lost 5 bases, with 13 bases spanning the gap. The CDR3 DNA reads as TGTGCCATCAGTGAGGGGTGGCAGGGCCACAATGAGCAGTTCTTC. It translates to CAISEGWQGHNEQFF.

The chain couples TRBV10-3 to TRBJ1-6; unclear D gene. The V gene lost 4 bases and the J gene lost 10 bases, with 17 bases spanning the gap. CDR3 length: 15 residues. The V gene's germline CDR1 is ENHRY and CDR2 SYGVKD. The chain's CDR3 is CAISGYSGYSSPLHF. The CDR3 DNA is TGTGCCATCAGTGGATACAGTGGGTATAGCTCACCCCTCCACTTT.

This chain links TRBV7-6 with TRBJ2-5; 13 bases line up with TRBD2. CDR1 and CDR2 from the germline V gene are SGHVS and FNYEAQ. The CDR3 loop spans 17 amino acids. Losses at the gene ends were 5 bases for V and 4 bases for J; bases not matched to a gene: 10. CDR3 sequence: CASSPAGLAGAGETQYF. The DNA for the CDR3 is TGTGCCAGCAGCCCCGCCGGACTAGCGGGAGCAGGAGAGACCCAGTACTTC. The variable domain in full, completed from reference TRBV7-6 and TRBJ2-5, reads GAGVSQSPRYKVTKRGQDVALRCDPISGHVSLYWYRQALGQGPEFLTYFNYEAQQDKSGLPNDRFSAERPEGSISTLTIQRTEQRDSAMYRCASSPAGLAGAGETQYFGPGTRLLVL.

The chain couples TRBV2 to TRBJ2-7; possibly TRBD2 for D (6 bases). In germline, CDR1 is SNHLY, CDR2 FYNNEI. The CDR3 is made up of 14 amino acids. The V end lost 10 bases, the J end lost 2 bases, and 18 bases lay between the germline ends. CDR3 sequence reads: CATTSSPGAYEQYF. The CDR3 region has the DNA TGTGCCACAACGTCCTCTCCGGGGGCCTACGAGCAGTACTTC.

Note on this clone: The junction and the germline gene differ at one end; a read error may be behind it. The chain recombines TRBV7-7 with TRBJ2-2; 8 bases fit TRBD1. The germline gives CDR1 SSHAT, CDR2 FNYEAQ (reference sequence). The CDR3 totals 13 residues. The CDR3 sequence: CASSQGATGELFF. The CDR3 nucleotides read TGTGCTAGCAGTCAGGGGGCTACCGGGGAGCTGTTTTTT.

The chain joins TRBV19 to TRBJ2-1, with 13 nucleotides matching TRBD2. Trimming at V came to 1 base and at J to 5 bases, leaving 2 bases not matched to a gene. CDR1 and CDR2 from the germline V gene are LNHDA and SQIVND (reference sequence). This CDR3 contains 16 residues. Written as DNA, the CDR3 is TGTGCCAGTAGTATAGCGGGACTAGCGGGAAACAATGAGCAGTTCTTC. Translated: CASSIAGLAGNNEQFF. Using reference TRBV19 and TRBJ2-1 for the parts outside the CDR3, the full variable domain is DGGITQSPKYLFRKEGQNVTLSCEQNLNHDAMYWYRQDPGQGLRLIYYSQIVNDFQKGDIAEGYSVSREKKESFPLTVTSAQKNPTAFYLCASSIAGLAGNNEQFFGPGTRLTVL.

The J gene is TRBJ1-6, the V gene TRBV6-5, with D maybe TRBD1 (6 bases). V lost 5 bases and J lost 6, with 11 bases in between. The CDR3 sequence is 14 residues long. CDR1 and CDR2 from the germline V gene are MNHEY and SVGAGI. The CDR3 region is CASSRDILNSPLHF. In nucleotides, the CDR3 is TGTGCCAGCAGTCGGGACATACTTAATTCACCCCTCCACTTT.

The chain links TRBV12-5 to TRBJ1-1; D not resolved. CDR1 and CDR2 (germline): LGHNT, FRNRAP. This CDR3 has 15 amino acids. Between the trimmed V and J ends, which lost 6 bases and 2 bases, there was a span of 16 bases. The CDR3 spells CASGRSWLGNTEAFF. In DNA, the CDR3 is TGTGCTAGTGGCCGGTCCTGGTTGGGTAACACTGAAGCTTTCTTT.